This TCR beta chain was sequenced during a study of T cells in Graves' hyperthyroidism and ophthalmopathy. Findings of the study overall: Stable hyperthyroidism was separated from ophthalmopathy by a model based on 13 V-J features. Ophthalmopathy prediction by the model preceded onset by a median approximately 5.9 months.

J was trimmed by 5 bases and V by 9 bases; bases with no gene match: 9. This CDR3 contains 15 residues. Looked up from germline, CDR1 is LNHDA and CDR2 is SQIVND (reference sequence). TCR beta CDR3 regions were amplified from RNA transcripts. In the first-round RT-PCR of the TCR CDR3, the HTBI primer set was used. From the multiplex PCR reads, TCRdb called clonotypes with MiXCR, one entry per CDR3 protein. The sample includes 500,000 to 650,000 distinct CDR3 sequences, approximately 15% seen only once; the top ten take approximately 15%. A word on this clonotype: As yet, its antigen is unknown.

The sequence derives from a woman aged 35 to 49 with Graves' hyperthyroidism. The material sequenced was blood. The chain joins TRBV19 to TRBJ2-2; the match to TRBD1 covers 10 bases. For the CDR3, the DNA is TGTGCCAGCCGATGGGGGACAGGGGTGACCGGGGAGCTGTTTTTT. This gives the protein CASRWGTGVTGELFF.